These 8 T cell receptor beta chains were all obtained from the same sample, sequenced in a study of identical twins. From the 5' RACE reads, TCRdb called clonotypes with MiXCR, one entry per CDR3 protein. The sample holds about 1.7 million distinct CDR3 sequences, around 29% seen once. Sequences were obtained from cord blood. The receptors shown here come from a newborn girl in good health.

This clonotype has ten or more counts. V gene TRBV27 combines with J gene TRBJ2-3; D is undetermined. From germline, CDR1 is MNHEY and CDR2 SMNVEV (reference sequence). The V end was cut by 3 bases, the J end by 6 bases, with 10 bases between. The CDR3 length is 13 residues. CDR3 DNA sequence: TGTGCCAGCAGTTTGACGTTTACTGATACGCAGTATTTT. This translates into CASSLTFTDTQYF.

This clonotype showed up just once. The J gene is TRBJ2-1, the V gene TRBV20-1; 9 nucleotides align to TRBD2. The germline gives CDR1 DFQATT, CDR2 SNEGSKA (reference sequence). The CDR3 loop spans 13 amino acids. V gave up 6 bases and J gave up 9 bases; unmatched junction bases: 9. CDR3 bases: TGCAGTGCCCCCCGCGGGGGGGCAAGTGAGCAGTTCTTC. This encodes CSAPRGGASEQFF.

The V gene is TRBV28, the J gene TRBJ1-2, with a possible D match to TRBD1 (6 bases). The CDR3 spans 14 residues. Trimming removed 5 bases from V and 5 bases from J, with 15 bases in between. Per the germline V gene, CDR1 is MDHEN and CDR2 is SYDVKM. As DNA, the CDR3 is TGTGCCAGCAGTCCGGGACATTTCTTTTATGGCTACACCTTC. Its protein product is CASSPGHFFYGYTF.

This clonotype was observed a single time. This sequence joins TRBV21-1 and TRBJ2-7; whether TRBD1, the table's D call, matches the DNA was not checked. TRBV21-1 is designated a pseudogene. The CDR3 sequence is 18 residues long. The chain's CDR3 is CASSKQVYALTVSYEQYF. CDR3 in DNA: TGTGCCAGCAGCAAACAGGTATACGCCCTTACGGTATCCTACGAGCAGTACTTC.

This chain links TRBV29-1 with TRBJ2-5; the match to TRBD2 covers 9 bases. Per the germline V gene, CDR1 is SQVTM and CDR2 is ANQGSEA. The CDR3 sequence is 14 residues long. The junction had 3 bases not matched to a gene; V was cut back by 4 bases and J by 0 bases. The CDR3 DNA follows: TGCAGCGTTGTGGCTAGCGGGGACCAAGAGACCCAGTACTTC. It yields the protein CSVVASGDQETQYF.

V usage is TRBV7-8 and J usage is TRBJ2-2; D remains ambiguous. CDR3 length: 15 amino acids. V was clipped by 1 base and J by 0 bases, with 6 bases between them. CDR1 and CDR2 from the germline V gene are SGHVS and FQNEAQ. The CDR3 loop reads CASSLGWPNTGELFF. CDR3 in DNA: TGTGCCAGCAGCTTAGGGTGGCCGAACACCGGGGAGCTGTTTTTT.

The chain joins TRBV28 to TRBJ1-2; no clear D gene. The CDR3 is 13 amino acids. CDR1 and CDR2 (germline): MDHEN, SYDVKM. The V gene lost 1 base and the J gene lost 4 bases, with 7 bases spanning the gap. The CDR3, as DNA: TGTGCCAGCAGTTTATTTCTGCCCTATGGCTACACCTTC. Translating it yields CASSLFLPYGYTF.

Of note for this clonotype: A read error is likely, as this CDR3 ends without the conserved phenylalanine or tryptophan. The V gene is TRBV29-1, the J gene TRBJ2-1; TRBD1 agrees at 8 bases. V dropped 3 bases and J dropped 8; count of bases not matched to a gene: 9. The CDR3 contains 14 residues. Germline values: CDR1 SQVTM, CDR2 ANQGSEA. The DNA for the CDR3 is TGCAGCGTTGAGCGCGGGACAGGTCGGGATGAGCAGTTCTGC. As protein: CSVERGTGRDEQFC.